This T cell receptor beta chain is from a study of blood T cell repertoires in COVID-19. At the level of the study: Samples representing acute and convalescent COVID-19 were sourced from the United States, Italy and Spain. Nucleic acid was either cDNA or gDNA, and it came from T cells, B-cell-depleted T cells, or PBMCs.

In the source study's methods: It was from reference gene primer amplification that nucleated cell counts were estimated. Only in-frame clones appear in the TCRdb table, and some are missing; sequencing was by immunoSEQ multiplex PCR. For V, J and clone size, that table is used; D and trimming come from the DNA. The repertoire holds about 170,000 clones, with around nine tenths as singletons. From germline, CDR1 is MDHEN and CDR2 SYDVKM. CDR3 size: 18 residues. Trimming at V came to 5 bases and at J to 4 bases, leaving 13 bases not matched to a gene. This TCR was recovered from a man aged 65 to 79 with acute or convalescent COVID-19. This rearrangement joins TRBV28 to TRBJ2-2, with TRBD2 identical over 10 bases. The sample consisted of peripheral blood. Written as DNA, the CDR3 is TGTGCCAGCAGTCCCCCTCCGCTAGCGGGAGCTCGCACCGGGGAGCTGTTTTTT. Translating it yields CASSPPPLAGARTGELFF.